This T cell receptor beta chain was identified during a study of chemoradiotherapy in HPV16-positive cancers. Clones were sequenced by immunoSEQ multiplex PCR, and TCRdb holds only the in-frame ones, with some missing. This table holds some 34,000 clones, over 80% found once. Concerning this clone: Its antigen is currently unknown.

Study results and limitations: Only two HPV16-positive patients supplied the functional HPV-specificity definition.

This CDR3 has 14 amino acids. Trimming stripped 2 bases from V and 4 bases from J, with 11 bases between. CDR1 KGHSH and CDR2 LQKENI come from the germline V gene. This TCR was recovered from a human donor with HPV-associated anogenital cancer. The material sequenced was blood, taken from a patient who underwent chemoradiotherapy. V gene TRBV18 combines with J gene TRBJ2-5, with D possibly matching TRBD2 (5 bases). This CDR3 is CASSPEGVGETQYF. DNA of the CDR3: TGTGCCAGCTCACCAGAGGGAGTTGGAGAGACCCAGTACTTC.